The TCR beta chain described here comes from a study of regulatory T cells in long-lasting Graves disease. Study context: Antithyroid drug intake by newly diagnosed Graves' patients had lasted under 3 months.

Construction of TCR beta libraries relied on iRepertoire HTBI primers and on Arm-PCR targeting CDR3 regions. Via MiXCR, TCRdb re-called the multiplex PCR reads, giving one row per CDR3 protein. The repertoire has about 440,000 distinct CDR3 sequences, around 14% of them found once; the top ten carry over 15%. Time point denoted: newly diagnosed GD, antithyroid drugs for less than 3 months. PBMC RNA served as the TCR library source. Germline lookup yields CDR1 LGHDT and CDR2 YNNKEL (reference sequence). With V trimmed by 5 bases and J by 5 bases, 8 bases remained unmatched. The CDR3 is 15 residues long. These data also formed part of another study, on T cells in Graves' hyperthyroidism and ophthalmopathy. As that report states: Appearing also in blood were most of the thyroid clonotypes expanded above 0.001.

The clonotype comes from a woman in her twenties or thirties with Graves disease. This specimen consisted of peripheral blood mononuclear cells (PBMCs), obtained at new diagnosis, from a patient treated with antithyroid drugs. J is TRBJ2-2 and V is TRBV3-1, with 7 bases aligning to TRBD1. Here the CDR3 DNA reads TGTGCCAGCAGCGTCGACAGGGTTGGGACCGGGGAGCTGTTTTTT. Translating it yields CASSVDRVGTGELFF.